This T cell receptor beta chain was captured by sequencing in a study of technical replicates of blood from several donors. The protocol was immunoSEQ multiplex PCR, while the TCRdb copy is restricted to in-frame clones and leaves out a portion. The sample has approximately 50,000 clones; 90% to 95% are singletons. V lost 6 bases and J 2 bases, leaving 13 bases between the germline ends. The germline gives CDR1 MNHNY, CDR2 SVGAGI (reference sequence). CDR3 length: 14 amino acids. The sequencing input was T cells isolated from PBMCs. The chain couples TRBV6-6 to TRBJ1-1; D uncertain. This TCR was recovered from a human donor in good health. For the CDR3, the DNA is TGTGCCAGCAGCCCCCGGGAGAAAAACACTGAAGCTTTCTTT. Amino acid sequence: CASSPREKNTEAFF.